This TCR beta chain derives from a study of blood T cell repertoires in COVID-19. Losses at the gene ends were 6 bases for V and 0 bases for J; bases not matched to a gene: 4. There are 15 residues in the CDR3. Germline V lookup: CDR1 SNHLY, CDR2 FYNNEI. The repertoire was sequenced with immunoSEQ multiplex PCR; TCRdb's copy has only in-frame clones and lacks some. The sample consists of nearly 95,000 clones, roughly 79% of them appearing once. This clone appeared a single time. Sample: peripheral blood. The clonotype originates from a human donor in a cohort sampled during active COVID-19. The V gene is TRBV2, the J gene TRBJ2-2, with 7 bases aligning to TRBD1. CDR3 in amino acids: CASRLTGSNTGELFF. CDR3 bases: TGTGCCAGCAGGCTGACAGGGTCGAACACCGGGGAGCTGTTTTTT.